These 32 T cell receptor beta chains were sequenced from one sample in a study of cytomegalovirus exposure and HLA in healthy donors. The PCR had 60 Vbeta and 13 Jbeta primers. Repertoires were generated with immunoSEQ multiplex PCR, while TCRdb's copy carries only in-frame clones and drops some. This sample's clone table lists about 46,000 clones. The sequencing sample was made of PBMCs. The receptors were sampled from a woman in her thirties or forties in good health and CMV-seronegative.

The rearrangement links TRBV5-4 to TRBJ1-2, with D maybe TRBD1 (5 bases). This CDR3 region has 16 residues. V dropped 3 bases and J dropped 0 bases, with 15 bases sitting between them. Germline-derived CDR1 and CDR2 are SGHNT and YYREEE (reference sequence). CDR3 DNA sequence: TGTGCCAGCAGCTCTCCCTCCAGGGCAGCTAACTATGGCTACACCTTC. Amino acids: CASSSPSRAANYGYTF.

The chain employs TRBV18 and TRBJ2-1, with TRBD2 identical over 16 bases. The CDR3 extends over 16 amino acids. Germline CDR1 is KGHSH and CDR2 is LQKENI. V lost 3 bases to trimming and J lost 9 bases; unmatched junction nucleotides: 5. This CDR3 is CASSPGLAGGPVEQFF. The DNA of the CDR3 is TGTGCCAGCTCACCGGGACTAGCGGGAGGGCCGGTTGAGCAGTTCTTC.

The CDR3 here is CASSLDRGTEAFF. DNA of the CDR3: TGTGCCAGCAGCCTCGACAGGGGCACTGAAGCTTTCTTT. The rearrangement uses TRBV7-2 and TRBJ1-1; the match to TRBD1 covers 8 bases. The germline V gene encodes CDR1 SGHTA and CDR2 FQGNSA. J was trimmed by 4 bases and V by 5 bases; bases with no gene match: 3. The CDR3 runs to 13 residues.

V is TRBV18 and J is TRBJ2-7, with D possibly being TRBD1 (6 bases). V dropped 3 bases and J dropped 4 bases, with 16 bases sitting between them. Germline-derived CDR1 and CDR2 are KGHSH and LQKENI. This CDR3 is 15 amino acids long. CDR3 in DNA: TGTGCCAGCTCACCTAACGGACAGCTGAATTACGAGCAGTACTTC. This translates into CASSPNGQLNYEQYF.

J is TRBJ1-1 and V is TRBV7-9; 10 nucleotides line up with TRBD1. The CDR3 has 15 residues. From germline, CDR1 is SEHNR and CDR2 FQNEAQ (reference sequence). V shed 6 bases and J 8 bases; nucleotides not matched to a gene: 12. The DNA for the CDR3 is TGTGCCAGCAGTCCAAAGCGGACAGGGGGTTACGAAGCTTTCTTT. Residues: CASSPKRTGGYEAFF.

Notes on this clone: One junction end does not reproduce the germline sequence, and a read error may be involved. The J gene is TRBJ2-5, the V gene TRBV29-1; no definite D call. Germline V gene lookup returns CDR1 SQVTM and CDR2 ANQGSEA. This CDR3 is built from 13 residues. In DNA form, the CDR3 reads TGCAGCGTCGACCTAGTGTTTAAGGAGAACCAGTACTTC. It translates to CSVDLVFKENQYF.

The rearrangement uses TRBV2 and TRBJ2-1; 7 bases map to TRBD2. V lost 1 base and J lost 5; bases outside the gene matches: 17. Per germline, CDR1 SNHLY and CDR2 FYNNEI. The CDR3 extends over 19 amino acids. The CDR3 DNA follows: TGTGCCAGCAGTGAAGGCAGGGCTAGCGGAGGGAGTAAGAACAATGAGCAGTTCTTC. This gives the protein CASSEGRASGGSKNNEQFF. The entire variable domain, with the rest obtained from reference TRBV2 and TRBJ2-1, is as follows: EPEVTQTPSHQVTQMGQEVILRCVPISNHLYFYWYRQILGQKVEFLVSFYNNEISEKSEIFDDQFSVERPDGSNFTLKIRSTKLEDSAMYFCASSEGRASGGSKNNEQFFGPGTRLTVL.

The chain links TRBV9 to TRBJ2-5; 8 bases map to TRBD1. The DNA end lines up better with TRBJ2-7; the J call may be wrong. This CDR3 has 16 residues. CDR1 is SGDLS and CDR2 is YYNGEE in the germline V gene. DNA of the CDR3: TGTGCCAGCAGCACAGGTGGGACAGGCAAATTGGGCGAGCAGTACTTC. Its translation: CASSTGGTGKLGEQYF.

V gene TRBV7-3 combines with J gene TRBJ2-7, with a tentative D call TRBD1 (5 bases). This CDR3 spans 13 amino acids. The V end was cut by 4 bases, the J end by 3 bases, with 10 bases between. Looked up from germline, CDR1 is SGHTA and CDR2 is FQGTGA. The chain's CDR3 is CASSSARDYEQYF. Written as DNA, the CDR3 is TGTGCCAGCAGCTCGGCCAGGGACTACGAGCAGTACTTC.

This rearrangement joins TRBV9 to TRBJ2-2; D unclear. The germline V gene has CDR1 SGDLS and CDR2 YYNGEE. V was cut by 4 bases and J by 6 bases, with 10 bases left in between. The CDR3 extends over 13 amino acids. CDR3 in amino acids: CASSTSGAGELFF. The CDR3 DNA sequence: TGTGCCAGCAGCACGTCAGGCGCCGGGGAGCTGTTTTTT. The entire variable domain, with the rest obtained from reference TRBV9 and TRBJ2-2, is as follows: DSGVTQTPKHLITATGQRVTLRCSPRSGDLSVYWYQQSLDQGLQFLIQYYNGEERAKGNILERFSAQQFPDLHSELNLSSLELGDSALYFCASSTSGAGELFFGEGSRLTVL.

The chain recombines TRBV2 with TRBJ1-5; 7 bases map to TRBD1. The CDR3 is 16 amino acids. V lost 6 bases, J lost 5 bases, and 13 bases stayed unmatched. Looked up from germline, CDR1 is SNHLY and CDR2 is FYNNEI. CDR3 protein: CASSHPGKDRYQPQHF. In DNA, the CDR3 is TGTGCCAGCAGCCATCCGGGGAAGGACAGGTATCAGCCCCAGCATTTT.

V is TRBV28 and J is TRBJ2-5; 8 nucleotides align to TRBD1. Germline trimming cut 2 bases from V and 5 bases from J; bases unmatched to any gene: 4. Germline lookup yields CDR1 MDHEN and CDR2 SYDVKM. The CDR3 is 14 residues long. CDR3 nucleotide sequence: TGTGCCAGCAGTTTACAGGGGGCTTGGGAGACCCAGTACTTC. Protein product: CASSLQGAWETQYF.

This chain links TRBV11-2 with TRBJ2-2; 7 nucleotides line up with TRBD2. The ends lost 3 bases at V and 4 bases at J; junction bases unmatched: 5. The CDR3 runs to 15 residues. Per germline, CDR1 SGHAT and CDR2 FQNNGV. As DNA, the CDR3 is TGTGCCAGCAGCTTGACAACGGGAGGCACCGGGGAGCTGTTTTTT. Protein sequence: CASSLTTGGTGELFF.

The chain carries TRBV7-2 and TRBJ2-7; TRBD2 matches 7 bases. The CDR3 runs 15 residues. V lost 5 bases and J lost 5; bases outside the gene matches: 12. Germline CDR1 reads SGHTA; CDR2 reads FQGNSA. The CDR3 nucleotides are TGTGCCAGCAGCAAATCCGGGACTACGGGCCACGAGCAGTACTTC. Residues: CASSKSGTTGHEQYF.

This rearrangement joins TRBV4-2 to TRBJ2-7; 10 nucleotides agree with TRBD2. This CDR3 is 14 amino acids long. Germline lookup yields CDR1 LGHNA and CDR2 YNFKEQ. J gave up 2 bases and V 8 bases, and 6 bases lay outside the gene matches. Here the CDR3 reads CASRPGLATYEQYF. CDR3 bases: TGTGCCAGCCGACCGGGACTAGCGACCTACGAGCAGTACTTC.

The rearrangement uses TRBV18 and TRBJ2-3; weak D call: TRBD2 (6 bases). V lost 1 base, J lost 3 bases, and 17 bases lay in between. The CDR3 loop spans 17 amino acids. The germline V gene has CDR1 KGHSH and CDR2 LQKENI. DNA for the CDR3: TGTGCCAGCTCACCACAGGGAACGGGAGAATGGACAGATACGCAGTATTTT. This codes for CASSPQGTGEWTDTQYF.

The chain couples TRBV5-1 to TRBJ1-5, with 8 bases aligning to TRBD1. Germline lookup yields CDR1 SGHRS and CDR2 YFSETQ. J gave up 0 bases and V 4 bases, and 3 bases lay outside the gene matches. The CDR3 consists of 15 residues. The CDR3 here is CASSPGQVSNQPQHF. CDR3 nucleotide sequence: TGCGCCAGCAGCCCGGGACAGGTTAGCAATCAGCCCCAGCATTTT.

The rearrangement uses TRBV28 and TRBJ1-1; tentative D call: TRBD1 (5 bases). Trimming pared 8 bases from V and 8 bases from J, leaving 21 bases between. Germline-derived CDR1 and CDR2 are MDHEN and SYDVKM. CDR3 length equals 14 residues. The CDR3 spells CASAPPRGGREAFF. For the CDR3, the DNA is TGTGCCAGCGCCCCCCCAAGGGGAGGACGGGAAGCTTTCTTT. The variable domain in full, completed from reference TRBV28 and TRBJ1-1, reads DVKVTQSSRYLVKRTGEKVFLECVQDMDHENMFWYRQDPGLGLRLIYFSYDVKMKEKGDIPEGYSVSREKKERFSLILESASTNQTSMYLCASAPPRGGREAFFGQGTRLTVV.

The J gene is TRBJ1-1, the V gene TRBV28; 8 bases line up with TRBD1. The V gene end was trimmed by 3 bases and the J gene end by 7 bases; junction bases not matched to a gene: 7. The CDR3 runs to 14 residues. The germline V gene has CDR1 MDHEN and CDR2 SYDVKM. CDR3 region: CASSFQGAQNEAFF. The CDR3 DNA follows: TGTGCCAGCAGTTTCCAGGGGGCGCAGAATGAAGCTTTCTTT.

V and J are TRBV12-5 and TRBJ2-7; D perhaps matches TRBD2 (6 bases). The germline CDR1 and CDR2 sequences are LGHNT and FRNRAP. The CDR3 spans 14 residues. Trimming shortened V by 3 bases and J by 5 bases, and 14 bases separated the two germline ends. CDR3 sequence reads: CASGLNLAFDEQYF. DNA for the CDR3: TGTGCTAGTGGTTTAAACCTAGCGTTCGACGAGCAGTACTTC.

The V call is TRBV5-1, the J call TRBJ2-7; 7 bases map to TRBD1. Trimming took 4 bases from V and 0 from J; bases not matched to a gene: 10. Germline V CDR1 and CDR2: SGHRS, YFSETQ. The CDR3 extends over 16 amino acids. This CDR3 is CASSTGQPRDSYEQYF. CDR3 coding DNA: TGCGCCAGCAGCACGGGACAGCCGAGGGACTCCTACGAGCAGTACTTC.

The chain employs TRBV5-5 and TRBJ2-5, with 9 bases that match TRBD2. Germline CDR1 and CDR2: SGHKS and YYEKEE (reference sequence). The length of the CDR3 is 14 residues. J was trimmed by 9 bases and V by 1 base; bases with no gene match: 7. The CDR3 loop is CASSLRLAVGAQYF. CDR3 bases: TGTGCCAGCAGCTTGCGACTAGCGGTCGGGGCCCAGTACTTC. Together with reference TRBV5-5 and TRBJ2-5, the CDR3 gives the full variable domain: DAGVTQSPTHLIKTRGQQVTLRCSPISGHKSVSWYQQVLGQGPQFIFQYYEKEERGRGNFPDRFSARQFPNYSSELNVNALLLGDSALYLCASSLRLAVGAQYFGPGTRLLVL.

Written as DNA, the CDR3 is TGTGCCAGCTCACCACCAAGCGGGAGAGGCTATGGTGAGCAGTTCTTC. Its translation: CASSPPSGRGYGEQFF. V is TRBV18 and J is TRBJ2-1, with TRBD2 matching over 8 bases. The length of the CDR3 is 16 residues. The V gene's germline CDR1 is KGHSH and CDR2 LQKENI. The trim removed 0 bases at V and 9 bases at J, leaving 10 bases unmatched.

The chain links TRBV7-9 to TRBJ1-5, with TRBD1 as a possible D gene (6 bases). The CDR3 is 16 amino acids. Germline assignment: CDR1 SEHNR and CDR2 FQNEAQ (reference sequence). V was cut by 3 bases and J by 0 bases, with 12 bases left in between. Here the CDR3 reads CASSFLPGDSNQPQHF. In nucleotides, the CDR3 is TGTGCCAGCAGCTTCCTCCCAGGGGATAGCAATCAGCCCCAGCATTTT. Full variable domain (rest looked up from reference TRBV7-9 and TRBJ1-5): DTGVSQNPRHKITKRGQNVTFRCDPISEHNRLYWYRQTLGQGPEFLTYFQNEAQLEKSRLLSDRFSAERPKGSFSTLEIQRTEQGDSAMYLCASSFLPGDSNQPQHFGDGTRLSIL.

This chain connects TRBV15 to TRBJ1-1; TRBD1 is a possible D gene (5 bases). This CDR3 comprises 15 residues. V was pared by 0 bases and J by 4 bases, with 12 bases between. CDR1 is LNHNV, CDR2 YYDKDF, per germline (reference sequence). The CDR3 nucleotides are TGTGCCACCAGCAGAGAGGAAGGGGCAAGCACTGAAGCTTTCTTT. Translating gives CATSREEGASTEAFF.

This chain uses TRBV7-9 with TRBJ1-1; possible D gene TRBD1, 5 bases. The germline gives CDR1 SEHNR, CDR2 FQNEAQ (reference sequence). The CDR3 covers 19 residues. V was shortened by 5 bases and J by 3 bases, with 28 bases between the two germline ends. CDR3 in DNA: TGTGCCAGCAGCACATCAACTTTGAGATCGACAGAGTCTGACACTGAAGCTTTCTTT. Protein: CASSTSTLRSTESDTEAFF.

The CDR3 bases are TGTGCCAGCAGCCCCCGGACAGGGGTCCCAGAAGAAGCTTTCTTT. Translation: CASSPRTGVPEEAFF. This rearrangement joins TRBV9 to TRBJ1-1, with 9 bases aligning to TRBD1. The J segment lost 8 bases and the V segment lost 4 bases, leaving 12 bases of the junction unmatched. The CDR3 extends over 15 amino acids. Germline assignment: CDR1 SGDLS and CDR2 YYNGEE.

This chain joins TRBV29-1 and TRBJ1-2; 9 bases align to TRBD1. From germline, CDR1 is SQVTM and CDR2 ANQGSEA. The ends lost 4 bases at V and 4 bases at J; junction bases unmatched: 13. The CDR3 totals 16 residues. In DNA form, the CDR3 reads TGCAGCGTTGCCGGTGGGACAGGGCAGGGGAGCTATGGCTACACCTTC. It encodes CSVAGGTGQGSYGYTF.

This sequence joins TRBV30 and TRBJ2-3; 9 bases are shared with TRBD2. The CDR3 consists of 17 residues. Trimming at V came to 0 bases and at J to 2 bases, leaving 9 bases not matched to a gene. The germline V gene encodes CDR1 GTSNPN and CDR2 SVGIG (reference sequence). CDR3 nucleotides: TGTGCCTGGAGTGTAAAGGGTCCTAGCGGGGCCACAGATACGCAGTATTTT. Translated: CAWSVKGPSGATDTQYF. The full variable domain, with the rest looked up from reference TRBV30 and TRBJ2-3, is SQTIHQWPATLVQPVGSPLSLECTVEGTSNPNLYWYRQAAGRGLQLLFYSVGIGQISSEVPQNLSASRPQDRQFILSSKKLLLSDSGFYLCAWSVKGPSGATDTQYFGPGTRLTVL.

The genes are TRBV15 and TRBJ2-3; TRBD2 might be the D (6 bases). This CDR3 comprises 15 residues. Trimming left V 5 bases short and J 2 bases short, with 14 bases between. Germline V gene lookup returns CDR1 LNHNV and CDR2 YYDKDF (reference sequence). The CDR3 DNA sequence: TGTGCCACCAGCGATGAGGGCGGGAACACAGATACGCAGTATTTT. It is translated as CATSDEGGNTDTQYF. The variable domain in full, completed from reference TRBV15 and TRBJ2-3, reads DAMVIQNPRYQVTQFGKPVTLSCSQTLNHNVMYWYQQKSSQAPKLLFHYYDKDFNNEADTPDNFQSRRPNTSFCFLDIRSPGLGDTAMYLCATSDEGGNTDTQYFGPGTRLTVL.

V and J are TRBV18 and TRBJ2-7; TRBD2 agrees at 8 bases. Trimming took 1 base from V and 0 from J; bases not matched to a gene: 2. The V gene's germline CDR1 is KGHSH and CDR2 LQKENI. The CDR3 has 15 residues. The CDR3 here is CASSPLAGSSYEQYF. The CDR3 coding sequence is TGTGCCAGCTCACCACTAGCGGGGAGCTCCTACGAGCAGTACTTC.

This chain joins TRBV7-3 and TRBJ2-1, with a possible D match to TRBD2 (5 bases). CDR1 is SGHTA and CDR2 is FQGTGA in the germline V gene. The CDR3 extends over 15 amino acids. V lost 5 bases, J lost 7 bases, and 18 bases lay in between. The CDR3 sequence is CASSPGGPSRNEQFF. In DNA, the CDR3 is TGTGCCAGCAGCCCCGGAGGTCCCTCTCGGAATGAGCAGTTCTTC.